Below, one T cell receptor beta chain is given with its context. TCRdb called the 5' RACE reads again in MiXCR, with one record for every CDR3 protein. The sample has about 240,000 distinct CDR3 sequences, about 11% seen once. Germline lookup yields CDR1 DFQATT and CDR2 SNEGSKA (reference sequence). J gave up 6 bases and V 4 bases, and 10 bases lay outside the gene matches. The CDR3 has 14 amino acids. Healthy Caucasians alone served as donors. These data are taken from a study of identical twins. The gene calls are TRBV20-1 and TRBJ2-7; 9 positions agree with TRBD2. Source material: memory T cells sorted from blood. The receptor's source is a man aged 50 to 60 in good health. CDR3 loop: CSATLAGVGPEQYF. In nucleotides, the CDR3 is TGCAGTGCTACCTTAGCGGGAGTGGGGCCCGAGCAGTACTTC.